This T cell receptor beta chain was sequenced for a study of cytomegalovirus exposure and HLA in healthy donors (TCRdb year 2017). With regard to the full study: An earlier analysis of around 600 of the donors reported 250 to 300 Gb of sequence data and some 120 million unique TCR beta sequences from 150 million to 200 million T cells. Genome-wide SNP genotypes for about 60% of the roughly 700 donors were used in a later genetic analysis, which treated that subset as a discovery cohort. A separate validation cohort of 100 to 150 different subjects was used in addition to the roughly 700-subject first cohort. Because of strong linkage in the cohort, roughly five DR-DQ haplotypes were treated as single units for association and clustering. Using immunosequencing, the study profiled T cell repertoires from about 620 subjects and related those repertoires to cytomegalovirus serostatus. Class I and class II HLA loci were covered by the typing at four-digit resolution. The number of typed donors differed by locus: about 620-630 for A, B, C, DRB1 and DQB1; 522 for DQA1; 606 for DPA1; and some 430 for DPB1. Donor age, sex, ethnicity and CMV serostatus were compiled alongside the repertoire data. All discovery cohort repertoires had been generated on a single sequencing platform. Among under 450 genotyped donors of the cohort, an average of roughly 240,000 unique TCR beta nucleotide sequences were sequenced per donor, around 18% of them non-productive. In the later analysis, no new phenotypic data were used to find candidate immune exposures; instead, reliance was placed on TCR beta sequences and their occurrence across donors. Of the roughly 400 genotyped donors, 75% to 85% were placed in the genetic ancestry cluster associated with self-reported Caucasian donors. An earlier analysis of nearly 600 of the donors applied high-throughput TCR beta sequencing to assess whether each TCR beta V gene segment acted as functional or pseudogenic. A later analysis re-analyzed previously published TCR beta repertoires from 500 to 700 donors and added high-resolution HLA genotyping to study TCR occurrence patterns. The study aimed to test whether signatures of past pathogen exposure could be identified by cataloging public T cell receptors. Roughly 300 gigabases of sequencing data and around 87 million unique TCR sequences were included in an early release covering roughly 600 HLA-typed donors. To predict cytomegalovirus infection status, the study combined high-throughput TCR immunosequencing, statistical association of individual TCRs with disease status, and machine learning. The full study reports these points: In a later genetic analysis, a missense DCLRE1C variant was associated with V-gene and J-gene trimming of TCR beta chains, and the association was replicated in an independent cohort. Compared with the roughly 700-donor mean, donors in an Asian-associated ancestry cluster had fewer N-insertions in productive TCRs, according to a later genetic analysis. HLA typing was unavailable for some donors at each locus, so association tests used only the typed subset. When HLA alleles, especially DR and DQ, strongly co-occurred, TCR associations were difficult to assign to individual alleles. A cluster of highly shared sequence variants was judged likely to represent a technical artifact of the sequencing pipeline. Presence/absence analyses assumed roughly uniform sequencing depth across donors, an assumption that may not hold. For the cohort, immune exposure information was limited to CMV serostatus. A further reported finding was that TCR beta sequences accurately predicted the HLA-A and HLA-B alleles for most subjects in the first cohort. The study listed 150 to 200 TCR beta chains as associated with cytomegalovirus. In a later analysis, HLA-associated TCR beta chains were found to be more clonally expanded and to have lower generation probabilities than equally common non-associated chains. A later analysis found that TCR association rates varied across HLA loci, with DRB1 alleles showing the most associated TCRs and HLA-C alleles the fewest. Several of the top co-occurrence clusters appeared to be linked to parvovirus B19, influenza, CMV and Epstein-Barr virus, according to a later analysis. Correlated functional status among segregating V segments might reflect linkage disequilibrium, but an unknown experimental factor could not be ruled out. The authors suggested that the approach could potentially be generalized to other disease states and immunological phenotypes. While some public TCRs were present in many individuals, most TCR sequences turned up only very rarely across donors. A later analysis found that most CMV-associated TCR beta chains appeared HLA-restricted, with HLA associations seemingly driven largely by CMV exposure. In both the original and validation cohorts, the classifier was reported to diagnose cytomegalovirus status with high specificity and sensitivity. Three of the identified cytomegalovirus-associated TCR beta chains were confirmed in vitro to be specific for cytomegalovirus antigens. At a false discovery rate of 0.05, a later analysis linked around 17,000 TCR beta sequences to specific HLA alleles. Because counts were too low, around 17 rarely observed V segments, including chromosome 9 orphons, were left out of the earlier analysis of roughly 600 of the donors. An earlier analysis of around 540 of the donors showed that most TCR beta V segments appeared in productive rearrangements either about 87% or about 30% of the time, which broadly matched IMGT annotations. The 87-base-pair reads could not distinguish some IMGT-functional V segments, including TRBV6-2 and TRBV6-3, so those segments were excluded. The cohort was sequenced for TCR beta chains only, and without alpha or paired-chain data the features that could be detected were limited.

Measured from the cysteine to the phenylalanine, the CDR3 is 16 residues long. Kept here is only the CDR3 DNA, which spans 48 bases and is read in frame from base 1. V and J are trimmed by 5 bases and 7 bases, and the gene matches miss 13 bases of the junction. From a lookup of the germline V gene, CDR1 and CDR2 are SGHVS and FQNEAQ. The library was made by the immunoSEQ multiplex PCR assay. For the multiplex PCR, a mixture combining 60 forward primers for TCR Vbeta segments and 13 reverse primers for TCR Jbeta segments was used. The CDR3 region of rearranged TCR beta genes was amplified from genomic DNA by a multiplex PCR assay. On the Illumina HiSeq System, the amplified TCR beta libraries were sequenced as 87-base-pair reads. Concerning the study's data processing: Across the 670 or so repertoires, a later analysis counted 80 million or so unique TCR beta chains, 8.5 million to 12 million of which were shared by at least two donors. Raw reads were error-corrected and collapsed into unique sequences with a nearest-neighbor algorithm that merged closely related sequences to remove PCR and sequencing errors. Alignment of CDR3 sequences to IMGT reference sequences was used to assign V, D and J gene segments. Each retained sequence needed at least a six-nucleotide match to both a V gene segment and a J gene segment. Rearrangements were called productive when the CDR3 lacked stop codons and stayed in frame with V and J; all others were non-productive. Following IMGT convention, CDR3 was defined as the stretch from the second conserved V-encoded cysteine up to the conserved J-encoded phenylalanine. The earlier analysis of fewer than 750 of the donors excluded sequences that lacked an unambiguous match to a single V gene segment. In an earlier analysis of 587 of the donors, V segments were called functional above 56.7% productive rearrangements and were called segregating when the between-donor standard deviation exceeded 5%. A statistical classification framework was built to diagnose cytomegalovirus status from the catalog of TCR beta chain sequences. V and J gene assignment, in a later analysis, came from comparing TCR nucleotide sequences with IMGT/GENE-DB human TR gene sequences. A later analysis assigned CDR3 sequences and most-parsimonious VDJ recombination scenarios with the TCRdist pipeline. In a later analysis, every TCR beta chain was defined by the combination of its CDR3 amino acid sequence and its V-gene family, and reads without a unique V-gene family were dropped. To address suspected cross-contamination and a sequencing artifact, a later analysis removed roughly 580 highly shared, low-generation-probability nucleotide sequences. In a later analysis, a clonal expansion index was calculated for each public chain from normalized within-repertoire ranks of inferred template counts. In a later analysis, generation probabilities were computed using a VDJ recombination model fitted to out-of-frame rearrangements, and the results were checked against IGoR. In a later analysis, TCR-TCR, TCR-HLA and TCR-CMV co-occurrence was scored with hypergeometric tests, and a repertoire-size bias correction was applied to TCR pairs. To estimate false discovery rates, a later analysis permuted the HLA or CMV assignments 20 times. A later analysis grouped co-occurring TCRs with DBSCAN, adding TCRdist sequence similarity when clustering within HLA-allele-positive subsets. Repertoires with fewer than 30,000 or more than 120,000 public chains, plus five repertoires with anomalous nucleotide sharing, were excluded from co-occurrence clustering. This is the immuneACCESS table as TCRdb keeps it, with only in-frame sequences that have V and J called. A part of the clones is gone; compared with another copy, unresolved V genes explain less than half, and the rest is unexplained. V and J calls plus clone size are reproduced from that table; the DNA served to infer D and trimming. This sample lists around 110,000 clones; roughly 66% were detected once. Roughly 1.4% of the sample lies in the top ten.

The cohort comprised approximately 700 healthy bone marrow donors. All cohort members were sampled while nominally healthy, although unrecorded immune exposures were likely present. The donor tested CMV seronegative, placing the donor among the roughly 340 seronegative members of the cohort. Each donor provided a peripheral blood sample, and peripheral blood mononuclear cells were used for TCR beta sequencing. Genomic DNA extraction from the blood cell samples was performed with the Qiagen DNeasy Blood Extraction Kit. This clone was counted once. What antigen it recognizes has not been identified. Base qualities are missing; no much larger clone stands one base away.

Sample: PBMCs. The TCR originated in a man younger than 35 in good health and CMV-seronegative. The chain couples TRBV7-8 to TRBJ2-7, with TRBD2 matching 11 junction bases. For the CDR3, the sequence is CASSVLAGGTVSEQYF. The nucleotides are TGTGCCAGCAGCGTTCTAGCGGGAGGAACTGTTTCGGAGCAGTACTTC.